This TCR beta chain is drawn from a study of tumor-infiltrating lymphocytes in primary liver carcinoma. Co-extracted RNA and DNA came from about 19-30 mg of unsorted bulk tissue. Tumor samples were assessed, and every one had over 85% viable tumor cells. The germline V gene encodes CDR1 MNHEY and CDR2 SVGAGI. This CDR3 spans 14 amino acids. Losses at the gene ends were 6 bases for V and 7 bases for J; bases not matched to a gene: 6. From approximately 550 ng of total RNA, TCR beta-specific cDNA was reverse-transcribed using a constant-region primer. Generation of the TCR beta libraries relied on three nested multiplex PCR rounds using slightly modified ARM-PCR. Researchers ran the first two PCR rounds for approximately 9 cycles each with TRBV1-TRBV30 forward primers and a C-beta reverse primer. MiXCR, run by TCRdb on the multiplex PCR reads, gives a single entry per CDR3 protein. Here the sample spans about 70,000 distinct CDR3 sequences, roughly three quarters being singletons.

Remarks on this clonotype: As the CDR3 is not closed by the conserved phenylalanine or tryptophan, this likely results from a read error.

This chain uses TRBV6-5 with TRBJ2-2; 9 positions agree with TRBD2. Sequenced input: liver tumor tissue from sampling region 4. Subset here: tumor region T4, right-lateral pole. The clonotype originates from a man aged 35 to 55 with primary liver carcinoma and hepatitis B virus infection. CDR3 amino acids: CASRDAGGVGELFL. CDR3 nucleotide sequence: TGTGCCAGCAGGGATGCGGGAGGGGTCGGGGAGCTGTTTTTA.